These T cell receptor beta chains were read from a single sample in a study of Graves' ophthalmopathy and Graves' hyperthyroidism. TCRdb used MiXCR to reprocess the multiplex PCR reads, holding one entry per CDR3 protein. The data contain 150,000 or so distinct CDR3 sequences, 30% to 45% of them singletons. Input material: peripheral blood. These receptors were taken from a man under 40 with Graves' ophthalmopathy. Both conserved end residues are part of each CDR3. D genes are given only for firm matches. The listing skips clone size in some rows; elsewhere it reads once, few, many or a size class.

TGTGCCAGCAGCTCCAGCCAGGGCTCTGGAAACACCATATATTTT,CASSSSQGSGNTIYF,TRBV28,-,once,TRBJ1-3
TGTGCCAGCAGGGGACAGGGTTCTCAGCCCCAGCATTTT,CASRGQGSQPQHF,TRBV6-2/TRBV6-3,TRBD1,many,TRBJ1-5
TGTGCCAGCAGTCGATTAGTAGAGACCCAGTACTTC,CASSRLVETQYF,TRBV12-3/TRBV12-4,-,many,TRBJ2-5
TGTGCCAGCAGGCATTCGGGACAGACCTACGAGCAGTACTTC,CASRHSGQTYEQYF,TRBV12-3/TRBV12-4,TRBD1,-,TRBJ2-7
TGTGCCAGCAGTGGAGGGGACAGTGTAAATCAGCCCCAGCATTTT,CASSGGDSVNQPQHF,TRBV6-1,TRBD1,-,TRBJ1-5
TGTGCCAGCATTCGGGGCAGGGAGGATTCACCCCTCCACTTT,CASIRGREDSPLHF,TRBV12-3/TRBV12-4,-,few,TRBJ1-6
TGTGCCAGCAGCAGGGGGCGCGGCGACGAGCAGTACTTC,CASSRGRGDEQYF,TRBV27,TRBD1,many,TRBJ2-7
TGTGCCAGCAGTTTTGACCGACGGGCCACTGAAGCTTTCTTT,CASSFDRRATEAFF,TRBV12-3/TRBV12-4,-,-,TRBJ1-1
TGCAGTGCGGGGACTAGCGGGAGTTACGAGCAGTACTTC,CSAGTSGSYEQYF,TRBV20-1,TRBD2,-,TRBJ2-7
TGTGCCAGCAGCCCCCCGGACAGGGCCTACACCTTC,CASSPPDRAYTF,TRBV12-3/TRBV12-4,TRBD1,-,TRBJ1-2
TGTGCCAGCAGTTTTAATCCAGTTTTGAGCTACACCTTC,CASSFNPVLSYTF,TRBV12-3/TRBV12-4,-,-,TRBJ1-2
TGTGCCAGCAGTTTATGGGCAGTCGGGGACTACGAGCAGTACTTC,CASSLWAVGDYEQYF,TRBV28,-,many,TRBJ2-7
TGTGCCAGCAGCAGCGGACTAGCGGGAGCGAGGGCATCCAATCCACCAGGCTACGAGCAGTACTTC,CASSSGLAGARASNPPGYEQYF,TRBV21-1,-,many,TRBJ2-7
TGTGCCAGCAGTTTAGGACAAAGCTACGAGCAGTACTTC,CASSLGQSYEQYF,TRBV12-3/TRBV12-4,-,many,TRBJ2-7
TGTGCCAGCAGCGACGCAAGGGTAAACCAGCCCCAGCATTTT,CASSDARVNQPQHF,TRBV6-1,-,many,TRBJ1-5
TGTGCCAGCAGCGACGGGACCTACCCGGGGAACTATGGCTACACCTTC,CASSDGTYPGNYGYTF,TRBV9,-,many,TRBJ1-2
TGTGCCAGCGGCGTCTCGAGGAGCACTGAAGCTTTCTTT,CASGVSRSTEAFF,TRBV2,-,-,TRBJ1-1
TGTGCCAGCAGTTTTTGGGGGCCTGGGACTGAAGCTTTCTTT,CASSFWGPGTEAFF,TRBV12-3/TRBV12-4,-,many,TRBJ1-1
TGTGCCAGCAGTTTCTTAGCGGGAGGGCCAATAAAAGCGGAGCTGTTTTTT,CASSFLAGGPIKAELFF,TRBV27,TRBD2,many,TRBJ2-2
TGTGCCAGCAGTGGAATGACAGGGGTCTACGAGCAGTACTTC,CASSGMTGVYEQYF,TRBV6-1,TRBD1,many,TRBJ2-7
TGTGCCACCAGTGACGCACCGGGACAGGGGGCGGCTGGGGCCAACGTCCTGACTTTC,CATSDAPGQGAAGANVLTF,TRBV24-1,TRBD1,-,TRBJ2-6
TGTGCCAGCAGCGCCGACAGCTATCAGCCCCAGCATTTT,CASSADSYQPQHF,TRBV7-6,-,-,TRBJ1-5
TGTGCCAGCAGCTTGGGACTAGCGGCGAACACCGGGGAGCTGTTTTTT,CASSLGLAANTGELFF,TRBV5-6,TRBD2,-,TRBJ2-2
TGCGCCAGCAGCCAAGAGAGATTAGCGGGGGCGCCTCCCTACGAGCAGTACTTC,CASSQERLAGAPPYEQYF,TRBV4-3,TRBD2,many,TRBJ2-7
TGTGCCGCCGGGACAGGGGTTTACGAGCAGTACTTC,CAAGTGVYEQYF,TRBV24-1,TRBD1,many,TRBJ2-7
TGTGCCAGTAGTACCTCGGGACAGGGTTCGGGGACCCAGTACTTC,CASSTSGQGSGTQYF,TRBV19,TRBD1,few,TRBJ2-5
TGTGCCAGCAGCTTGGAGGGGGCAAATAACCAGCCCCAGCATTTT,CASSLEGANNQPQHF,TRBV5-5,TRBD1,many,TRBJ1-5
TGTGCCAGCAGAGAACGCAACAGGGGGCGCGAGCTGTTTTTT,CASRERNRGRELFF,TRBV6-1,TRBD1,-,TRBJ2-2
TGTGCCAGCAGCCGTGGGACAGGGCCTAACCAGCCCCAGCATTTT,CASSRGTGPNQPQHF,TRBV7-2,TRBD1,-,TRBJ1-5
TGTGCCAGCAGCCCGCGAACGGGGGTATTATCATGGGAGCAGTACTTC,CASSPRTGVLSWEQYF,TRBV7-8,-,many,TRBJ2-7
TGCAGTGCGGAGACTAGCGGGAGAAATTACGAGCAGTACTTC,CSAETSGRNYEQYF,TRBV20-1,TRBD2,many,TRBJ2-7
TGTGCCAGTAGTATCCAGGGGAGGAACACTGAAGCTTTCTTT,CASSIQGRNTEAFF,TRBV19,-,many,TRBJ1-1
TGTGCCAGCAGCTTAGGTGGGGATCTCACTGAAGCTTTCTTT,CASSLGGDLTEAFF,TRBV7-2,-,once,TRBJ1-1
TGTGCCAGCAGCGCTCCTGCGGTGAGCTCCTACGAGCAGTACTTC,CASSAPAVSSYEQYF,TRBV7-8,-,-,TRBJ2-7
TGTGCCAGCAGACAACCCGGACGGACTGAAGCTTTCTTT,CASRQPGRTEAFF,TRBV12-3/TRBV12-4,-,-,TRBJ1-1
TGTGCCAGCAAGGTCCTAGCGGCGTCCGGGGAGCTGTTTTTT,CASKVLAASGELFF,TRBV6-2/TRBV6-3,TRBD2,many,TRBJ2-2
TGTGCCAGCAGCTTGTCCAGGACAGATGAAGCTTTCTTT,CASSLSRTDEAFF,TRBV5-6,-,many,TRBJ1-1
TGCGCCAGCAGCTTGGTGACAGGGCAAGAGCAATCCTCTGGAAACACCATATATTTT,CASSLVTGQEQSSGNTIYF,TRBV5-1,TRBD1,many,TRBJ1-3
TGTGCCAGCAGTAACTACGAGCAGTACTTC,CASSNYEQYF,TRBV28,-,many,TRBJ2-7
TGCGCCAGCAGCCCGGGACTAGCGGGACGGGAGACCCAGTACTTC,CASSPGLAGRETQYF,TRBV5-1,TRBD2,many,TRBJ2-5
TGTGCCAGCAGTTTAGGGGGACAGGGTACCACTGAAGCTTTCTTT,CASSLGGQGTTEAFF,TRBV12-3/TRBV12-4,TRBD1,few,TRBJ1-1
TGTGCCAGCAGTCTGGACAGGAAAGAGACCCAGTACTTC,CASSLDRKETQYF,TRBV7-6,TRBD1,few,TRBJ2-5
TGTGCCAGTAGAGAATCTACAGGGATCGCTCAGCCCCAGCATTTT,CASRESTGIAQPQHF,TRBV19,-,many,TRBJ1-5
TGTGCTAGTGGTTTCGAGGGAGGGTTTCCTGAAGCTTTCTTT,CASGFEGGFPEAFF,TRBV12-5,-,-,TRBJ1-1
TGTGCCAGCAGCCCAAGTGACTTCAGGGATGGCTACACCTTC,CASSPSDFRDGYTF,TRBV11-3,-,-,TRBJ1-2
TGTGCCAGCAGTTATTACGGCCCAGGGGAGCAGTACTTC,CASSYYGPGEQYF,TRBV6-2/TRBV6-3,-,many,TRBJ2-7
TGTGCCAGCAGCTTAGAGTTGCCTACACAAGAGACCCAGTACTTC,CASSLELPTQETQYF,TRBV11-3,-,-,TRBJ2-5
TGTGCCAGCAGTGAAGCGGGTTCAAGGGGGCGCGAGCAGTACTTC,CASSEAGSRGREQYF,TRBV6-1,TRBD1,many,TRBJ2-7
TGTGCCAGCAGTTTAAAGCTCCTTGGAGAGCAGTACTTC,CASSLKLLGEQYF,TRBV12-3/TRBV12-4,-,many,TRBJ2-7
TGCGCCAGCAGCATGGGGGTAGTTAGCAATCAGCCCCAGCATTTT,CASSMGVVSNQPQHF,TRBV4-1,-,many,TRBJ1-5
TGCAGTGCTAGAGATTTACAGGCCTACGAGCAGTACTTC,CSARDLQAYEQYF,TRBV20-1,-,-,TRBJ2-7
TGTGCCAGCAGTTTTGGCTCGGCGAGGGGCACTGAAGCTTTCTTT,CASSFGSARGTEAFF,TRBV12-3/TRBV12-4,-,many,TRBJ1-1